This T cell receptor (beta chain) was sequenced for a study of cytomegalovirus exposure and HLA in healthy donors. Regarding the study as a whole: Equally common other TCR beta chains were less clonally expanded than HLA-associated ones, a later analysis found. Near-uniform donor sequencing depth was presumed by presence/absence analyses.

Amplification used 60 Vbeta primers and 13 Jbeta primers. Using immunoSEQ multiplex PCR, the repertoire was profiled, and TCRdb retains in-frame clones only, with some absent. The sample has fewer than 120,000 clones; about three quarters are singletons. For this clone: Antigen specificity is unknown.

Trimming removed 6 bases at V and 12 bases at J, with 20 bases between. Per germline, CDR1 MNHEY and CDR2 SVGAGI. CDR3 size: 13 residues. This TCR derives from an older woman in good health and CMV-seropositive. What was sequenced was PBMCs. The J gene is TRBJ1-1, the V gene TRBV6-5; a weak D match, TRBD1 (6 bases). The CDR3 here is CASSLRQESESFF. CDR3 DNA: TGTGCCAGCAGCCTTAGACAGGAAAGCGAATCTTTCTTT.